A selection of T cell receptor beta chains follows, all from one sample in a study of human T cells and chemical hapten exposure. One entry per CDR3 protein, called by TCRdb with MiXCR from the RACE reads. The sample contains about 120,000 distinct CDR3 sequences, approximately 13% of which appear only once. Sequenced material: whole blood, taken in connection with sensitization to the hapten diphenylcyclopropenone (DPC). Source of these receptors: a woman aged 18-30 years with alopecia areata. Some clones in this sample may be carry-over from other donors' samples. Each CDR3 is given with its conserved first and last residue. Fields, in order: clone size, D gene, V gene, J gene, CDR3 protein, CDR3 DNA. A D gene is named only where the DNA matches it firmly. Size values are once, few and many counts, or a class for expanded clones, and some rows have none.

clone size: -
D gene: -
V gene: TRBV7-8
J gene: TRBJ1-4
CDR3 protein: CASSLPGYNEKLFF
CDR3 DNA: TGTGCCAGCAGCCTACCGGGCTATAATGAAAAACTGTTTTTT

clone size: few
D gene: -
V gene: TRBV5-1
J gene: TRBJ2-3
CDR3 protein: CASSLSTGSSTDTQYF
CDR3 DNA: TGCGCCAGCAGCTTGAGTACAGGGTCTAGCACAGATACGCAGTATTTT

clone size: few
D gene: TRBD1
V gene: TRBV28
J gene: TRBJ1-1
CDR3 protein: CASRGADRAVTEAFF
CDR3 DNA: TGTGCCAGCAGGGGGGCGGACAGGGCGGTCACTGAAGCTTTCTTT

clone size: few
D gene: TRBD1
V gene: TRBV14
J gene: TRBJ2-7
CDR3 protein: CASSQNRDRIYEQYF
CDR3 DNA: TGTGCCAGCAGCCAAAACCGGGACAGGATCTACGAGCAGTACTTC

clone size: -
D gene: TRBD1
V gene: TRBV30
J gene: TRBJ1-2
CDR3 protein: CASQRTGGAGGYTF
CDR3 DNA: TGTGCCTCCCAGCGAACAGGGGGCGCAGGTGGCTACACCTTC

clone size: -
D gene: -
V gene: TRBV6-6
J gene: TRBJ1-5
CDR3 protein: CASSYSMEPQHF
CDR3 DNA: TGTGCCAGCAGTTACTCGATGGAGCCCCAGCATTTT

clone size: -
D gene: TRBD1
V gene: TRBV4-3
J gene: TRBJ2-7
CDR3 protein: CASSQQTGIYEQYF
CDR3 DNA: TGCGCCAGCAGCCAGCAGACAGGGATCTACGAGCAGTACTTC

clone size: few
D gene: TRBD2
V gene: TRBV7-6
J gene: TRBJ2-3
CDR3 protein: CASSAAFERGEFDTQYF
CDR3 DNA: TGTGCCAGCAGCGCCGCATTCGAACGGGGGGAGTTTGATACGCAGTATTTT

clone size: few
D gene: -
V gene: TRBV20-1
J gene: TRBJ2-3
CDR3 protein: CSAQSTVADTQYF
CDR3 DNA: TGCAGTGCTCAATCCACAGTAGCAGATACGCAGTATTTT

clone size: -
D gene: TRBD1
V gene: TRBV28
J gene: TRBJ2-2
CDR3 protein: CASSYRGPSRELFF
CDR3 DNA: TGTGCCAGCAGTTACAGGGGACCGTCAAGGGAGCTGTTTTTT

clone size: -
D gene: -
V gene: TRBV2
J gene: TRBJ1-5
CDR3 protein: CASSPPSDSFGQPQHF
CDR3 DNA: TGTGCCAGCAGTCCTCCGTCGGACAGTTTCGGGCAGCCCCAGCATTTT

clone size: many
D gene: -
V gene: TRBV28
J gene: TRBJ1-1
CDR3 protein: CASSSRTGNTEAFF
CDR3 DNA: TGTGCCAGCAGTTCGCGGACGGGGAACACTGAAGCTTTCTTT

clone size: few
D gene: -
V gene: TRBV30
J gene: TRBJ1-1
CDR3 protein: CAWSRSLNTEAFF
CDR3 DNA: TGTGCCTGGAGTCGGTCCTTGAACACTGAAGCTTTCTTT

clone size: -
D gene: TRBD1
V gene: TRBV15
J gene: TRBJ2-7
CDR3 protein: CATSPRARGRLVYEQYF
CDR3 DNA: TGTGCCACCAGCCCCCGGGCGAGGGGGCGGCTTGTGTACGAGCAGTACTTC

clone size: few
D gene: TRBD1
V gene: TRBV14
J gene: TRBJ2-1
CDR3 protein: CASSHRDRGSDEQFF
CDR3 DNA: TGTGCCAGCAGCCACCGGGACAGAGGGAGCGATGAGCAGTTCTTC

clone size: -
D gene: -
V gene: TRBV30
J gene: TRBJ1-5
CDR3 protein: CALSRAEDQPQHF
CDR3 DNA: TGTGCATTAAGCCGGGCAGAGGATCAGCCCCAGCATTTT

clone size: -
D gene: -
V gene: TRBV29-1
J gene: TRBJ2-5
CDR3 protein: CSVEEAVGGQETQYF
CDR3 DNA: TGCAGCGTTGAAGAGGCGGTCGGTGGCCAAGAGACCCAGTACTTC

clone size: -
D gene: TRBD2
V gene: TRBV20-1
J gene: TRBJ2-1
CDR3 protein: CSADRLAGERYNEQFF
CDR3 DNA: TGCAGTGCGGACCGACTAGCGGGGGAACGGTACAATGAGCAGTTCTTC

clone size: -
D gene: -
V gene: TRBV4-1
J gene: TRBJ2-3
CDR3 protein: CASSQEPALKWDTQYF
CDR3 DNA: TGCGCCAGCAGCCAGGAGCCTGCCCTAAAGTGGGATACGCAGTATTTT

clone size: few
D gene: TRBD1
V gene: TRBV6-5
J gene: TRBJ2-3
CDR3 protein: CASSDRASTDTQYF
CDR3 DNA: TGTGCCAGCAGTGACAGGGCGAGCACAGATACGCAGTATTTT